This T cell receptor beta chain was sequenced during a study of early T cells in non-severe SARS-CoV-2 infection. The overall study: Bulk RNA from unsorted whole blood was sequenced; chains were unpaired. Whole-study findings and limits: Lookups in VDJdb leaned toward anti-spike CD8 responses and missed private and CD4 specificities.

Of note for this clonotype: Its antigen is undetermined.

Attached unique molecular identifiers marked individual cDNA molecules. TCRdb passed the 5' RACE reads through MiXCR, listing each CDR3 protein once. Of around 70,000 distinct CDR3 sequences detected, 15% appear once; the ten largest clones hold roughly 12%. CDR1 and CDR2 (germline): SGHAT, FQNNGV. Trimming at V came to 1 base and at J to 4 bases, leaving 7 bases not matched to a gene. There are 16 residues in the CDR3. The sequence was obtained from an adult who was a healthcare worker with PCR-confirmed SARS-CoV-2 infection or an uninfected control (not recorded which). This chain joins TRBV11-2 and TRBJ2-7; 10 bases line up with TRBD2. The material sequenced was whole blood. In DNA form, the CDR3 reads TGTGCCAGCAGCTTAGGCGTGACTAGCGGGCTATACGAGCAGTACTTC. Translation gives CASSLGVTSGLYEQYF. Supplemented by reference TRBV11-2 and TRBJ2-7, the full variable domain reads EAGVAQSPRYKIIEKRQSVAFWCNPISGHATLYWYQQILGQGPKLLIQFQNNGVVDDSQLPKDRFSAERLKGVDSTLKIQPAKLEDSAVYLCASSLGVTSGLYEQYFGPGTRLTVT.